The 15 T cell receptor beta chains presented below share a single source sample, sequenced in a study of T cell changes during pregnancy in multiple sclerosis. TCRdb keeps only in-frame clones here, not all; method: immunoSEQ multiplex PCR. The sample contains over 80,000 clones, over 75% of which appear only once. The specimen comprised peripheral blood, sampled in the second trimester of pregnancy. The receptors stem from a female donor in good health, enrolled as a control in a pregnancy study.

The chain combines TRBV9 with TRBJ1-2, with 8 positions matching TRBD1. Germline CDR1 SGDLS, CDR2 YYNGEE. This CDR3 spans 15 amino acids. Trimming took 6 bases from V and 4 from J; bases not matched to a gene: 11. The CDR3 region is CASTYSGGSVYGYTF. The CDR3 DNA follows: TGTGCCAGCACCTATTCAGGGGGCTCGGTCTATGGCTACACCTTC.

The V and J genes are TRBV9 and TRBJ1-3; TRBD1 aligns across 12 bases. With V trimmed by 1 base and J by 3 bases, 11 bases remained unmatched. The CDR3 is 19 residues long. Germline values: CDR1 SGDLS, CDR2 YYNGEE. The CDR3 DNA reads as TGTGCCAGCAGCGTATACGGGACAGGGGGCCCCGGTATTGGAAACACCATATATTTT. Translated, it gives CASSVYGTGGPGIGNTIYF.

The chain joins TRBV4-2 to TRBJ1-6; no clear D gene. This CDR3 is built from 15 residues. Germline V gives CDR1 LGHNA, CDR2 YNFKEQ. Trimming took off 4 bases at V and 1 base at J, with 8 bases between the two ends. The CDR3 DNA sequence: TGTGCCAGCAGCCTCGGAGGTTCCTATAATTCACCCCTCCACTTT. Its translation is CASSLGGSYNSPLHF.

The chain couples TRBV5-4 to TRBJ2-3; 8 positions agree with TRBD1. This CDR3 region has 15 residues. From germline, CDR1 is SGHNT and CDR2 YYREEE (reference sequence). V shed 0 bases and J 3 bases; nucleotides not matched to a gene: 3. In nucleotides, the CDR3 is TGTGCCAGCAGCTTGGGACAGGGGCAGACAGATACGCAGTATTTT. Translated: CASSLGQGQTDTQYF.

The chain employs TRBV6-6 and TRBJ2-7; 12 bases map to TRBD2. Germline V CDR1 and CDR2: MNHNY, SVGAGI (reference sequence). V dropped 6 bases and J dropped 6; count of bases not matched to a gene: 6. The length of the CDR3 is 14 residues. CDR3 sequence (DNA): TGTGCCAGCAGGACTAGCGGGAGCCGAGGCGAGCAGTACTTC. It translates to CASRTSGSRGEQYF.

The chain combines TRBV9 with TRBJ1-6; D remains ambiguous. Germline assignment: CDR1 SGDLS and CDR2 YYNGEE. This CDR3 has 17 residues. V was clipped by 4 bases and J by 0 bases, with 14 bases between them. The CDR3 sequence: CASSPYELSSYNSPLHF. CDR3 coding DNA: TGTGCCAGCAGCCCTTATGAGCTTAGCTCCTATAATTCACCCCTCCACTTT.

The chain is built from TRBV4-3 and TRBJ2-1; 11 bases fit TRBD2. Trimming at V came to 0 bases and at J to 7 bases, leaving 8 bases not matched to a gene. Germline V gives CDR1 LGHNA, CDR2 YSLEER. There are 17 residues in the CDR3. The CDR3, as DNA: TGCGCCAGCAGCCAAGATGGGGCGGCTAGCGGGAGGAATGAGCAGTTCTTC. Its translation is CASSQDGAASGRNEQFF.

The J gene is TRBJ1-5, the V gene TRBV28, with 11 positions matching TRBD1. The CDR3 covers 14 residues. Trimming removed 6 bases from V and 6 bases from J; junction bases left unmatched: 4. The germline gives CDR1 MDHEN, CDR2 SYDVKM. Here the CDR3 DNA reads TGTGCCAGCAGGGACAGGGGGCAAGGTCAGCCCCAGCATTTT. It specifies CASRDRGQGQPQHF.

The chain employs TRBV30 and TRBJ2-1; D perhaps matches TRBD1 (5 bases). The germline V gene has CDR1 GTSNPN and CDR2 SVGIG (reference sequence). Trimming removed 3 bases at V and 15 bases at J, with 24 bases between. There are 14 residues in the CDR3. The CDR3 nucleotides read TGTGCCTGGAGGAACACCGGACAAACCCTTGGGGCGTTCTTC. Encoded protein: CAWRNTGQTLGAFF.

This clone appeared once. J is TRBJ1-5 and V is TRBV7-2, with D possibly matching TRBD1 (6 bases). The CDR3 is 14 residues long. The germline V gene encodes CDR1 SGHTA and CDR2 FQGNSA. V was trimmed by 5 bases and J by 4 bases, leaving 12 bases between them. In DNA, the CDR3 is TGTGCCAGCAGCCAATCTACAGGGAATCAGCCCCAGCATTTT. It specifies CASSQSTGNQPQHF. The full variable domain, its missing parts supplied by reference TRBV7-2 and TRBJ1-5, is GAGVSQSPSNKVTEKGKDVELRCDPISGHTALYWYRQSLGQGLEFLIYFQGNSAPDKSGLPSDRFSAERTGGSVSTLTIQRTQQEDSAVYLCASSQSTGNQPQHFGDGTRLSIL.

This rearrangement joins TRBV6-5 to TRBJ1-1; maybe TRBD1 (5 bases). This CDR3 spans 13 amino acids. From germline, CDR1 is MNHEY and CDR2 SVGAGI. V was clipped by 2 bases and J by 4 bases, with 8 bases between them. The CDR3 coding sequence is TGTGCCAGCAGTTACGAGCAGGGCACTGAAGCTTTCTTT. Translating gives CASSYEQGTEAFF.

The chain employs TRBV7-8 and TRBJ2-7, with 15 nucleotides matching TRBD2. V lost 5 bases and J lost 7; bases outside the gene matches: 6. Germline CDR1 SGHVS, CDR2 FQNEAQ. The CDR3 extends over 15 amino acids. This chain's CDR3 is CASSEAGLAGGEQYF. The CDR3 DNA follows: TGTGCCAGCAGCGAGGCGGGACTAGCGGGAGGTGAGCAGTACTTC.

The chain combines TRBV14 with TRBJ1-3; 7 bases match TRBD1. CDR1 and CDR2 (germline): SGHDN, FVKESK. V trimming: 1 base; J trimming: 2 bases; junction bases outside the gene matches: 2. The CDR3 contains 15 residues. The CDR3: CASSQARGAGNTIYF. DNA for the CDR3: TGTGCCAGCAGCCAAGCCAGGGGGGCTGGAAACACCATATATTTT.

This clone has a single count. The chain combines TRBV16 with TRBJ2-1; perhaps TRBD2 as D (6 bases). The CDR3 consists of 16 residues. Germline lookup yields CDR1 KGHSY and CDR2 FQNENV. The V gene lost 4 bases and the J gene lost 4 bases, with 17 bases spanning the gap. CDR3: CASSPLGAGNYNEQFF. The CDR3 region has the DNA TGTGCCAGCAGCCCTCTGGGAGCGGGCAATTACAATGAGCAGTTCTTC.

The chain employs TRBV7-2 and TRBJ1-1, with 10 positions matching TRBD1. This CDR3 has 15 amino acids. Germline CDR1 and CDR2: SGHTA and FQGNSA. The V segment lost 2 bases and the J segment 4 bases; nucleotides outside the gene matches: 4. CDR3 residues: CASSLYRTGGTEAFF. CDR3 in DNA: TGTGCCAGCAGCTTATATCGGACAGGGGGCACTGAAGCTTTCTTT.